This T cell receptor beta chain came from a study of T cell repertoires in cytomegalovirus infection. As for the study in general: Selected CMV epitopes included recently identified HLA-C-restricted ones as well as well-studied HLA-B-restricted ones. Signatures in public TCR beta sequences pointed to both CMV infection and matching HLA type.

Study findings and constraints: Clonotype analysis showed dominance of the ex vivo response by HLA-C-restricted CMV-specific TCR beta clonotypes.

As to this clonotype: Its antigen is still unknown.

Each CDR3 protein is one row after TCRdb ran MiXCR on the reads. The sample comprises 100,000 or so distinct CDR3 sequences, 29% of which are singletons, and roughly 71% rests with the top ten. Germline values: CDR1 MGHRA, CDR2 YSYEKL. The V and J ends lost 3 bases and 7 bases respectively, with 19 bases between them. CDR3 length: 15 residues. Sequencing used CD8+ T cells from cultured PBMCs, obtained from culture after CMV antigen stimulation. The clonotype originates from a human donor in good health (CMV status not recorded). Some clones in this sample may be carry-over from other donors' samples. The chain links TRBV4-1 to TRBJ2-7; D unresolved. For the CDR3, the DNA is TGCGCCAGCAGCCAGGACCCGGGCCGTAGAAGGGAGCAGTACTTC. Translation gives CASSQDPGRRREQYF.